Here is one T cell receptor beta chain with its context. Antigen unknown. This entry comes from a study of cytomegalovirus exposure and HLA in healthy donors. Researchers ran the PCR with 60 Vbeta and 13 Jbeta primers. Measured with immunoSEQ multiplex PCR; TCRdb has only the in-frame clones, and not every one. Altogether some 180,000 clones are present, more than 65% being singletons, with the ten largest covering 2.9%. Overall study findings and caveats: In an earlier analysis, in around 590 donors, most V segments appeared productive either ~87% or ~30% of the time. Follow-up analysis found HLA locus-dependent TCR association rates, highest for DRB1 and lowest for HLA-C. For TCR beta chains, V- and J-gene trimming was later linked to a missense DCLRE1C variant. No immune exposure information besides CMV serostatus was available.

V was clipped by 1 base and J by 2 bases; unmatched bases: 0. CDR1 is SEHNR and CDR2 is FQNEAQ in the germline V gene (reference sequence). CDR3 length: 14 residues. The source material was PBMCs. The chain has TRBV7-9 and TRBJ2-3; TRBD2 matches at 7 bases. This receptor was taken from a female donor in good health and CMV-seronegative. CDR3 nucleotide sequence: TGTGCCAGCAGCTTAGGGGACTACACAGATACGCAGTATTTT. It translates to CASSLGDYTDTQYF.